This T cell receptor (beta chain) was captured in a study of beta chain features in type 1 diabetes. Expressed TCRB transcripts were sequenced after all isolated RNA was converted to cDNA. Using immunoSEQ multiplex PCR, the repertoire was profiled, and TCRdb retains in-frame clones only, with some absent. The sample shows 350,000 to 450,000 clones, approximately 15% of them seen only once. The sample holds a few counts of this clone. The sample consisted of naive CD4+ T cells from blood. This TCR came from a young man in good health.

CDR3 sequence: CAISEGGGAATQYF. The CDR3 DNA is TGTGCCATCAGTGAGGGCGGCGGCGCCGCGACCCAGTACTTC. V usage is TRBV10-3 and J usage is TRBJ2-5, with D unclear. Germline V lookup: CDR1 ENHRY, CDR2 SYGVKD. There are 14 residues in the CDR3. Trimming shortened V by 2 bases and J by 7 bases, and 14 bases separated the two germline ends.